This TCR beta chain was found in a study of blood T cell repertoires in COVID-19. Study information: The United States, Italy and Spain provided the acute and convalescent COVID-19 samples. T cells, B-cell-depleted T cells, or PBMCs provided the cDNA or gDNA that served as material.

This clone was seen a few times. Seattle researchers signed up patients amid active infection and tracked them longitudinally. Original processing notes: Estimated nucleated cell counts came from reference gene primer amplification. Profiling relied on immunoSEQ multiplex PCR, and the TCRdb table lists in-frame clones only, not all of them. V, J and clone size were drawn from that table, and D and trimming were deduced from the DNA. The table records fewer than 250,000 clones, approximately 90% of them present only once. The sample consisted of peripheral blood. This receptor was identified in a man aged 25-45 years with COVID-19, enrolled during active disease.

The CDR3, as DNA: TGTGCCAGCACCCTGGACAGGGTCGAGCAGTACTTC. Translated: CASTLDRVEQYF. The chain links TRBV2 to TRBJ2-7; the match to TRBD1 covers 8 bases. The germline gives CDR1 SNHLY, CDR2 FYNNEI. The CDR3 is 12 amino acids. J lost 6 bases, V lost 7 bases, and 5 bases had no gene match.